The entry below gives a single T cell receptor beta chain sequence along with its context. Its matching antigen is unknown. This may be a read error, as it is one base from a much larger clone. Using its own MiXCR run on the reads, TCRdb lists one record per CDR3 protein. This repertoire shows more than 350,000 distinct CDR3 sequences, approximately 33% found once; its top ten account for 12% to 15%. This sample was included in a study of T cell repertoires in cytomegalovirus infection. At the level of the study: CMV infection together with matching HLA type was indicated by public TCR beta signatures.

CDR3 length: 13 amino acids. Deletions cut 2 bases from V and 9 bases from J, with 12 bases between. The germline gives CDR1 SGHNT, CDR2 YYREEE (reference sequence). Study-wide points: The cumulative frequency of public TCR beta families distinguished individuals who carried CMV together with the relevant HLA. Clonotypes of TCR beta that were HLA-C-restricted and CMV-specific dominated the ex vivo response.

This receptor was identified in a human donor in good health (CMV status not recorded). Some clones in this sample may be carry-over from other donors' samples. The specimen sequenced was PBMCs. The chain links TRBV5-4 to TRBJ2-1; no definite D call. The CDR3 sequence is CASSFSDRSEQFF. The CDR3 nucleotides are TGTGCCAGCAGCTTCTCAGATCGGAGTGAGCAGTTCTTC.